The 30 T cell receptor beta chains below come from one sample, sequenced in a study of molecular identifiers for immune sequencing clone quantification. From the PCR reads, TCRdb called clonotypes with MiXCR, one entry per CDR3 protein. Among tens of thousands of distinct CDR3 sequences listed, more than 20% were seen once. The sample taken for sequencing was naive CD8+ T cells from blood, with Jurkat cell RNA spiked in. As to subset: FACS-sorted CD8+CD4-CCR7+CD45RA+ naive T cells. Receptors originate from a human donor in good health. Some libraries in this study had Jurkat cell RNA spiked in.

In this sample, this clonotype turned up a few times. The chain links TRBV29-1 to TRBJ2-7; no reliable D call. Germline V CDR1 and CDR2: SQVTM, ANQGSEA. Trimming shortened V by 6 bases and J by 1 base, and 10 bases separated the two germline ends. This CDR3 is built from 12 residues. CDR3 loop: CSVSTGSYEQYF. The CDR3 DNA is TGCAGCGTCTCGACCGGATCCTACGAGCAGTACTTC.

At least ten counts were recorded for this clonotype. The rearrangement links TRBV19 to TRBJ2-2, with 7 bases fitting TRBD1. This CDR3 is built from 12 residues. Losses at the gene ends were 7 bases for V and 6 bases for J; bases not matched to a gene: 2. Germline V gene lookup returns CDR1 LNHDA and CDR2 SQIVND (reference sequence). The CDR3 reads CASITGAGELFF. For the CDR3, the DNA is TGTGCCAGTATCACAGGGGCCGGGGAGCTGTTTTTT.

This clonotype was counted only a few times. The chain has TRBV11-2 and TRBJ1-6, with TRBD1 matching 11 bases. The V segment lost 4 bases and the J segment 10 bases; nucleotides outside the gene matches: 3. The CDR3 runs to 14 residues. Germline-derived CDR1 and CDR2 are SGHAT and FQNNGV. The CDR3 sequence is CASSWGTGGSPLHF. In nucleotides, the CDR3 is TGTGCCAGCAGCTGGGGGACAGGGGGGTCACCCCTCCACTTT.

V usage is TRBV6-2 or TRBV6-3 and J usage is TRBJ2-7; 9 bases match TRBD2. V was pared by 4 bases and J by 6 bases, with 7 bases of the junction left unmatched. CDR1 and CDR2 from the germline V gene are MNHEY and SVGEGT. This CDR3 spans 14 amino acids. The CDR3 loop reads CASSCSAGGSEQYF. The CDR3, as DNA: TGTGCCAGCAGTTGCTCTGCGGGAGGGTCCGAGCAGTACTTC.

This chain connects TRBV5-8 to TRBJ2-1; D tentatively fits TRBD1 or TRBD2 (6 bases each). The CDR3 loop spans 20 amino acids. Germline-derived CDR1 and CDR2 are SGHTS and YDEGEE. The V and J ends lost 0 bases and 6 bases respectively, with 28 bases between them. CDR3 DNA: TGTGCCAGCAGCTTGGACCCGGCGAATCGGTTGGCGGGACAAGGCAATGAGCAGTTCTTC. Its protein product is CASSLDPANRLAGQGNEQFF.

Notes on this clonotype: A much larger clone sits a single nucleotide away, making a read error possible. The chain combines TRBV19 with TRBJ2-3; 7 nucleotides line up with TRBD2. Germline lookup yields CDR1 LNHDA and CDR2 SQIVND (reference sequence). The V segment lost 7 bases and the J segment 2 bases; nucleotides outside the gene matches: 12. This CDR3 comprises 16 residues. The CDR3 sequence: CASTPSPRGITDTQYF. The DNA of the CDR3 is TGTGCCAGTACCCCTTCTCCGCGGGGGATCACAGATACGCAGTATTTT. The complete variable domain, with remaining parts taken from reference TRBV19 and TRBJ2-3, reads DGGITQSPKYLFRKEGQNVTLSCEQNLNHDAMYWYRQDPGQGLRLIYYSQIVNDFQKGDIAEGYSVSREKKESFPLTVTSAQKNPTAFYLCASTPSPRGITDTQYFGPGTRLTVL.

The V and J genes are TRBV2 and TRBJ2-3; 7 bases agree with TRBD1. The V and J ends lost 6 bases and 6 bases, in that order; junction bases with no gene match: 15. Germline CDR1 is SNHLY and CDR2 is FYNNEI. The CDR3 is made up of 16 amino acids. The CDR3 sequence: CASSSKGASLPDTQYF. CDR3 in DNA: TGTGCCAGCAGCTCCAAGGGGGCTAGCTTGCCGGATACGCAGTATTTT.

This chain links TRBV10-1 with TRBJ2-1, with D uncertain. CDR1 is WNHNN and CDR2 is SYGVQD in the germline V gene (reference sequence). This CDR3 is built from 19 residues. With 6 bases removed from V and 6 bases from J, the gap between germline ends came to 30 bases. CDR3 nucleotides: TGCGCCAGCAGGAAAGTACGGGCCCATCTCTATCTCCCTTCCAATGAGCAGTTCTTC. Translated, it gives CASRKVRAHLYLPSNEQFF.

This clonotype came up a few times. V is TRBV15 and J is TRBJ2-1; TRBD2 matches 11 bases. CDR1 is LNHNV and CDR2 is YYDKDF in the germline V gene (reference sequence). The CDR3 is 16 residues long. V lost 0 bases and J lost 9; bases outside the gene matches: 7. The CDR3 loop reads CATSRDIAGGFSEQFF. The CDR3 coding sequence is TGTGCCACCAGCAGAGATATAGCGGGGGGGTTCAGTGAGCAGTTCTTC.

There are a few counts of this clonotype. The rearrangement links TRBV28 to TRBJ2-1; D is possibly TRBD2 (6 bases). The germline gives CDR1 MDHEN, CDR2 SYDVKM. The CDR3 sequence is 15 residues long. The V end was cut by 6 bases, the J end by 0 bases, with 12 bases between. The CDR3 bases are TGTGCCAGCAGAGGACTATCCAGCTCCTACAATGAGCAGTTCTTC. Protein product: CASRGLSSSYNEQFF.

As concerns this clonotype: A single base separates this from a much larger clone, so it may be a read error. V gene TRBV29-1 combines with J gene TRBJ2-2; D is uncertain. Trimming stripped 4 bases from V and 3 bases from J, with 6 bases between. The germline V gene has CDR1 SQVTM and CDR2 ANQGSEA. The CDR3 is made up of 12 amino acids. CDR3 protein: CSVVFDTGELFF. CDR3 nucleotide sequence: TGCAGCGTTGTGTTTGACACCGGGGAGCTGTTTTTT.

At least ten counts were recorded for this clonotype. This chain links TRBV29-1 with TRBJ2-5, with D tentatively TRBD1 or TRBD2 (6 bases each). V was trimmed by 3 bases and J by 1 base, leaving 12 bases between them. Germline V gene lookup returns CDR1 SQVTM and CDR2 ANQGSEA. The CDR3 has 14 residues. The CDR3 sequence is CSVEDGGLQETQYF. The CDR3 bases are TGCAGCGTTGAGGACGGGGGCCTCCAAGAGACCCAGTACTTC.

Many counts were recorded for this clonotype. This chain uses TRBV27 with TRBJ2-7; D remains unclear. Between the trimmed V and J ends, which lost 2 bases and 6 bases, there was a span of 8 bases. The V gene's germline CDR1 is MNHEY and CDR2 SMNVEV (reference sequence). The CDR3 is 12 amino acids. This CDR3 is CASSLVGSEQYF. CDR3 DNA sequence: TGTGCCAGCAGTTTAGTGGGGTCCGAGCAGTACTTC.

The sample holds many counts of this clonotype. The rearrangement joins TRBV7-6 to TRBJ2-3; 11 bases agree with TRBD2. The junction had 6 bases not matched to a gene; V was cut back by 2 bases and J by 2 bases. Germline V gene data show CDR1 as SGHVS and CDR2 as FNYEAQ. The CDR3 runs to 17 residues. As DNA, the CDR3 is TGTGCCAGCAGCTTACGACCGGGACTAGCGGCCACAGATACGCAGTATTTT. Its translation is CASSLRPGLAATDTQYF.

This sequence joins TRBV19 and TRBJ1-1, with D unclear. V gave up 3 bases and J gave up 0 bases, with 5 bases separating them. Germline CDR1 LNHDA, CDR2 SQIVND (reference sequence). The CDR3 spans 13 residues. The CDR3 coding sequence is TGTGCCAGTAGTATCCCCATGAACACTGAAGCTTTCTTT. As protein: CASSIPMNTEAFF.

A note on this clonotype: A read error may explain this, as a much larger clone is one base away. The chain recombines TRBV2 with TRBJ1-5; 9 bases align to TRBD1. This CDR3 is 15 amino acids long. Germline V gene lookup returns CDR1 SNHLY and CDR2 FYNNEI. CDR3 residues: CASGRGQGYNHPQHF. The CDR3 DNA reads as TGTGCCAGCGGGAGAGGACAGGGGTACAATCACCCCCAGCATTTT.

This clonotype was picked up a small number of times. J is TRBJ1-2 and V is TRBV12-3 or TRBV12-4, with TRBD1 matching 7 bases. V was clipped by 6 bases and J by 3 bases; unmatched bases: 10. The CDR3 is 15 residues long. In DNA, the CDR3 is TGTGCCAGCAGACAGGGACAGTATTCTTACTATGGCTACACCTTC. Protein product: CASRQGQYSYYGYTF.

Details on this clonotype: A read error may explain this, as a much larger clone is one base away. The chain has TRBV5-1 and TRBJ2-6; D might be TRBD1 (5 bases). The CDR3 has 15 residues. Looked up from germline, CDR1 is SGHRS and CDR2 is YFSETQ. CDR3 sequence reads: CASSFRPSGAIVLTF. DNA for the CDR3: TGCGCCAGCAGCTTCCGACCCTCTGGGGCCATCGTCCTGACTTTC.

This clonotype turned up a few times. This chain connects TRBV4-3 to TRBJ2-1; the match to TRBD2 covers 12 bases. Germline assignment: CDR1 LGHNA and CDR2 YSLEER. There are 15 residues in the CDR3. Trimming at V came to 6 bases and at J to 9 bases, leaving 9 bases not matched to a gene. In nucleotides, the CDR3 is TGCGCCAGCAGGGCACTAGCGGGGGGACGAGGTGAGCAGTTCTTC. This translates into CASRALAGGRGEQFF.

Ten or more counts support this clonotype. The chain is built from TRBV4-1 and TRBJ1-1; tentative D call: TRBD1 (5 bases). Germline CDR1 reads MGHRA; CDR2 reads YSYEKL. V was clipped by 0 bases and J by 0 bases, with 8 bases between them. The length of the CDR3 is 15 residues. DNA for the CDR3: TGCGCCAGCAGCCAAGATCAGGGTATGAACACTGAAGCTTTCTTT. This codes for CASSQDQGMNTEAFF.

The count of this clonotype is one. The rearrangement links TRBV29-1 to TRBJ1-1, with D perhaps TRBD1 (6 bases). Looked up from germline, CDR1 is SQVTM and CDR2 is ANQGSEA. CDR3 size: 12 residues. Trimming left V 6 bases short and J 10 bases short, with 18 bases between. The CDR3 region is CSVGGGAPAAFF. CDR3 coding DNA: TGCAGCGTGGGGGGGGGCGCGCCTGCAGCTTTCTTT. Drawing the rest from reference TRBV29-1 and TRBJ1-1, the complete variable domain is SAVISQKPSRDICQRGTSLTIQCQVDSQVTMMFWYRQQPGQSLTLIATANQGSEATYESGFVIDKFPISRPNLTFSTLTVSNMSPEDSSIYLCSVGGGAPAAFFGQGTRLTVV.

This clonotype has ten or more counts. The chain couples TRBV30 to TRBJ2-7, with D possibly matching TRBD2 (5 bases). Trimming took 1 base from V and 2 from J, leaving 15 bases between them. Germline loops: CDR1 GTSNPN, CDR2 SVGIG (reference sequence). The CDR3 runs 15 residues. The CDR3 nucleotides are TGTGCCTGGAGTGCTGGCCCGCGGGCCGCCTACGAGCAGTACTTC. Its protein product is CAWSAGPRAAYEQYF.

On this clonotype itself: Its ends do not fully match the called genes, so a read error is possible. This chain joins TRBV6-5 and TRBJ2-2; D might be TRBD1 or TRBD2, each matching 5 bases. Germline V gene sequence: CDR1 MNHEY, CDR2 SVGAGI. The CDR3 spans 16 residues. CDR3 nucleotide sequence: TGTGCCAGCAGTTACTCCACGACAGCCGTGGTCGGGGAGCAGTTTTTT. It yields the protein CASSYSTTAVVGEQFF.

This clonotype was detected only a few times. J is TRBJ1-1 and V is TRBV12-3 or TRBV12-4, with 10 bases fitting TRBD1. V lost 5 bases to trimming and J lost 3 bases; unmatched junction nucleotides: 6. The CDR3 has 15 amino acids. The CDR3 here is CASSPMTGGYTEAFF. Here the CDR3 DNA reads TGTGCCAGCAGTCCGATGACAGGGGGCTACACTGAAGCTTTCTTT.

A few counts support this clonotype. The chain joins TRBV30 to TRBJ1-1; D call uncertain. Germline CDR1 reads GTSNPN; CDR2 reads SVGIG (reference sequence). The CDR3 contains 12 residues. Trimming cost V 0 bases and J 6 bases, with 8 bases left between them. The CDR3: CAWSVLTPEAFF. The CDR3 DNA reads TGTGCCTGGAGTGTACTCACCCCTGAAGCTTTCTTT.

In regard to this clonotype: This may arise from a read error, as a much more abundant clone is one base away. The rearrangement links TRBV19 to TRBJ2-1; 11 positions agree with TRBD2. V lost 5 bases to trimming and J lost 6 bases; unmatched junction nucleotides: 6. The germline CDR1 and CDR2 sequences are LNHDA and SQIVND (reference sequence). This CDR3 contains 15 residues. The DNA for the CDR3 is TGTGCCAGTAGTCTAGCGGGAGGCCACTGCAATGAGCAGTTCTTC. This gives the protein CASSLAGGHCNEQFF.

This clonotype was observed a handful of times. The V and J genes are TRBV7-9 and TRBJ2-3; 8 bases align to TRBD1. CDR1 SEHNR and CDR2 FQNEAQ come from the germline V gene (reference sequence). This CDR3 has 14 amino acids. After removal of 7 bases from V and 1 base from J, the junction contained 4 bases not matched to a gene. Here the CDR3 DNA reads TGTGCCAGCACCTCGGGACAGGGCACAGATACGCAGTATTTT. Translated, it gives CASTSGQGTDTQYF. The entire variable domain, with the rest obtained from reference TRBV7-9 and TRBJ2-3, is as follows: DTGVSQNPRHKITKRGQNVTFRCDPISEHNRLYWYRQTLGQGPEFLTYFQNEAQLEKSRLLSDRFSAERPKGSFSTLEIQRTEQGDSAMYLCASTSGQGTDTQYFGPGTRLTVL.

This clonotype was picked up many times. In nucleotides, the CDR3 is TGTGCCAGCAGCTTAGACGACTACGGTGAGCAGTTCTTC. It translates to CASSLDDYGEQFF. The chain combines TRBV7-9 with TRBJ2-1; maybe TRBD2 (5 bases). CDR3 length: 13 amino acids. The germline V gene encodes CDR1 SEHNR and CDR2 FQNEAQ (reference sequence). The ends were cut back, 1 base at V and 9 bases at J, with 10 bases in the middle.

The J gene is TRBJ2-1, the V gene TRBV6-6; TRBD1 aligns across 9 bases. Per the germline V gene, CDR1 is MNHNY and CDR2 is SVGAGI (reference sequence). The CDR3 covers 18 residues. J was trimmed by 2 bases and V by 11 bases; bases with no gene match: 19. CDR3 nucleotide sequence: TGTGCCGCAGTTAACTCGATGTTTTGGGACAGGGCCTACAATGAGCAGTTCTTC. Translation: CAAVNSMFWDRAYNEQFF.

Ten or more counts support this clonotype. The chain employs TRBV7-9 and TRBJ1-5; tentatively, D is TRBD1 (6 bases). The V gene's germline CDR1 is SEHNR and CDR2 FQNEAQ (reference sequence). The CDR3 spans 14 residues. Trimming removed 3 bases from V and 6 bases from J, with 12 bases in between. The CDR3: CASSLGGAGQPQHF. The CDR3 region has the DNA TGTGCCAGCAGCTTGGGGGGGGCTGGTCAGCCCCAGCATTTT.